These T cell receptor beta chains were read from a single sample in a study of Ad26.COV2.S vaccination and SARS-CoV-2 variants. The method was immunoSEQ multiplex PCR; TCRdb's version includes in-frame clones alone and lacks a portion of them. The sample lists 300,000 to 350,000 clones, under 90% occurring once. This material consisted of peripheral blood, taken in a trial of Ad26.COV2.S vaccine versus placebo. These receptors were obtained from a person between 18 and 59 years old who received the Ad26.COV2.S COVID-19 vaccine or a placebo. The CDR3 runs from the conserved cysteine through the conserved F or W. Fields, in order: CDR3 DNA, CDR3 protein, J gene, clone size, V gene, D gene. D genes are given only for firm matches. Where a row states a size, it is once, few, many or the class of an expanded clone; other rows omit it.

DNA: TGCGCCAGCAGCCAAGAGTCGGTCAGCTACACCGGGGAGCTGTTTTTT
CDR3: CASSQESVSYTGELFF
J: TRBJ2-2
size: -
V: TRBV4-1
D: -

DNA: TGTGCCACCAGCAGATCCAAACAGGGATTGCGTCCACCCCTCCACTTT
CDR3: CATSRSKQGLRPPLHF
J: TRBJ1-6
size: -
V: TRBV15
D: -

DNA: TGTGCCAGCAGCACGACTAGCGGGAGGGCCCTAGCGAACAATGAGCAGTTCTTC
CDR3: CASSTTSGRALANNEQFF
J: TRBJ2-1
size: -
V: TRBV7-9
D: TRBD2

DNA: TGTGCCAGCAGTGATGGAGATTACACTGAAGCTTTCTTT
CDR3: CASSDGDYTEAFF
J: TRBJ1-1
size: -
V: TRBV6-1
D: -

DNA: TGTGCCACCAGTGATGGGACAGACTATGGCTACACCTTC
CDR3: CATSDGTDYGYTF
J: TRBJ1-2
size: once
V: TRBV24-1
D: TRBD1

DNA: TGTGCCAGCAGCTTAGTATCAGGGATTACGGAAGCTTTCTTT
CDR3: CASSLVSGITEAFF
J: TRBJ1-1
size: -
V: TRBV7-9
D: -

DNA: TGCGCCAGCAGCTTGGAAACTGAAGCTTTCTTT
CDR3: CASSLETEAFF
J: TRBJ1-1
size: -
V: TRBV5-1
D: -

DNA: TGCGCCAGCAGCCCGCCGACAGGAGAGACCCAGTACTTC
CDR3: CASSPPTGETQYF
J: TRBJ2-5
size: -
V: TRBV5-1
D: -

DNA: TGTGCCAGCAGCTTAGGAGCGGGGCCTAGCACAGATACGCAGTATTTT
CDR3: CASSLGAGPSTDTQYF
J: TRBJ2-3
size: -
V: TRBV11-2
D: TRBD2

DNA: TGTGCCAGCAGCTCCCTCGGGGAATTACGGCAAGAGACCCAGTACTTC
CDR3: CASSSLGELRQETQYF
J: TRBJ2-5
size: once
V: TRBV7-9
D: -

DNA: TGTGCCAGCAGCGAGGAGTCTAGCGTCATCTACAATGAGCAGTTCTTC
CDR3: CASSEESSVIYNEQFF
J: TRBJ2-1
size: -
V: TRBV7-2
D: -

DNA: TGTGCCAGCAGCGTACGTTCGGGGGGACCCCTCCACTTT
CDR3: CASSVRSGGPLHF
J: TRBJ1-6
size: few
V: TRBV9
D: -

DNA: TGTGCCAGCCGATTCCCCGGGACAGGGGGAACTGAAGCTTTCTTT
CDR3: CASRFPGTGGTEAFF
J: TRBJ1-1
size: -
V: TRBV5-8
D: TRBD1

DNA: TGTGCCAGCAGCGTAGTAACTAGCGGACCGAATGAGCAGTTCTTC
CDR3: CASSVVTSGPNEQFF
J: TRBJ2-1
size: -
V: TRBV9
D: TRBD2

DNA: TGTGCCAGCAGCTTGGGGGGGTTAACTGAAGCTTTCTTT
CDR3: CASSLGGLTEAFF
J: TRBJ1-1
size: -
V: TRBV7-3
D: -

DNA: TGTGCCAGCAGCTTAGCCCCCGGGCCCTATAATTCACCCCTCCACTTT
CDR3: CASSLAPGPYNSPLHF
J: TRBJ1-6
size: -
V: TRBV7-8
D: -

DNA: TGCGCCAGCAGCTTGGGGCAGGGGGATGATGGCTACACCTTC
CDR3: CASSLGQGDDGYTF
J: TRBJ1-2
size: -
V: TRBV5-1
D: TRBD1

DNA: TGTGCCAGCAGAAGGGGGGAGATGAACACTGAAGCTTTCTTT
CDR3: CASRRGEMNTEAFF
J: TRBJ1-1
size: -
V: TRBV2
D: -

DNA: TGCGCCAGCAGCCAAGAGGGACGGACTAGTTATGAGCAGTTCTTC
CDR3: CASSQEGRTSYEQFF
J: TRBJ2-1
size: -
V: TRBV4-1
D: TRBD2

DNA: TGTGCCAGCAGTTATGAAAGCGTGACCCAGTACTTC
CDR3: CASSYESVTQYF
J: TRBJ2-5
size: -
V: TRBV6-2/TRBV6-3
D: -

DNA: TGTGCCAGCAGTTCCCGCCCTAACTCTGGAAACACCATATATTTT
CDR3: CASSSRPNSGNTIYF
J: TRBJ1-3
size: -
V: TRBV6-5
D: -

DNA: TGTGCCAGTAGTGCGGACAGGTGGCCCTCTGGGGCCAACGTCCTGACTTTC
CDR3: CASSADRWPSGANVLTF
J: TRBJ2-6
size: -
V: TRBV19
D: TRBD1

DNA: TGTGCCAGCAGGGGCCCTCCCAGGGCTGAAGCTTTCTTT
CDR3: CASRGPPRAEAFF
J: TRBJ1-1
size: once
V: TRBV12-3/TRBV12-4
D: -

DNA: TGCGCCAGCAGCCATGGACTAGCGGGCCAAGAGACCCAGTACTTC
CDR3: CASSHGLAGQETQYF
J: TRBJ2-5
size: -
V: TRBV4-1
D: TRBD2

DNA: TGCGCCAGCAGCCAAGCTTTTAATTCACCCCTCCACTTT
CDR3: CASSQAFNSPLHF
J: TRBJ1-6
size: few
V: TRBV4-3
D: -

DNA: TGTGCCACCAGTGATCCCCTAGTAGGCGGGGAGCTGTTTTTT
CDR3: CATSDPLVGGELFF
J: TRBJ2-2
size: -
V: TRBV24-1
D: -

DNA: TGTGCCAGCAGTTTCTCGGGGTCTCCTACCTTC
CDR3: CASSFSGSPTF
J: TRBJ1-2
size: -
V: TRBV12-3/TRBV12-4
D: -

DNA: TGCGCCAGCAGCCGAAGGTTAGGGCTAGCGGGAGGGTCCTACAATGAGCAGTTCTTC
CDR3: CASSRRLGLAGGSYNEQFF
J: TRBJ2-1
size: -
V: TRBV4-3
D: TRBD2

DNA: TGCGCCAGCAGCCAAGAAATCACGGCTCGCCAAGAGACCCAGTACTTC
CDR3: CASSQEITARQETQYF
J: TRBJ2-5
size: -
V: TRBV4-1
D: -

DNA: TGTGCCAGCAGTGAAACAGGGAGAACCTACTATGGCTACACCTTC
CDR3: CASSETGRTYYGYTF
J: TRBJ1-2
size: -
V: TRBV6-1
D: -

DNA: TGTGCCAGCAGTGCGACCCTTGGGGGCCAAAGCTCCTACAATGAGCAGTTCTTC
CDR3: CASSATLGGQSSYNEQFF
J: TRBJ2-1
size: -
V: TRBV2
D: -

DNA: TGTGCCAGCAGTTACCGGGCAGATCCCAATGAGCAGTTCTTC
CDR3: CASSYRADPNEQFF
J: TRBJ2-1
size: -
V: TRBV6-6
D: -

DNA: TGTGCCAGCGAAGGGGCAGCAGATACGCAGTATTTT
CDR3: CASEGAADTQYF
J: TRBJ2-3
size: -
V: TRBV12-3/TRBV12-4
D: -

DNA: TGTGCCAGCAGCTTTAGAACGACAGGGGGCCAGGGGACCATATATTTT
CDR3: CASSFRTTGGQGTIYF
J: TRBJ1-3
size: -
V: TRBV7-2
D: TRBD1

DNA: TGCGCCAGCAGCTCCTCGGGGGGACTAAGCTCCTACAATGAGCAGTTCTTC
CDR3: CASSSSGGLSSYNEQFF
J: TRBJ2-1
size: -
V: TRBV10-1
D: TRBD2

DNA: TGTGCCAGCAGCTTCGGGGTTGCGCTGGTCACTGAAGCTTTCTTT
CDR3: CASSFGVALVTEAFF
J: TRBJ1-1
size: -
V: TRBV7-9
D: -

DNA: TGTGCCAGCAGTTACAGGGAGAATGGCTACACCTTC
CDR3: CASSYRENGYTF
J: TRBJ1-2
size: -
V: TRBV2
D: -